This T cell receptor (beta chain) emerged from a study of cytotoxic CD8 clonotypes in ibrutinib-treated CLL. Overall study findings and caveats: Having risen at ibrutinib response, clonality had fallen back toward baseline by progression. Public clonotypes, found uncommonly, either contracted or stayed stable on treatment. Relative to age-matched healthy donors, clonality at baseline was higher, and it tracked circulating CD8+ T-cell counts.

In the case of this clone: Its antigen is not known.

Clones were sequenced by immunoSEQ multiplex PCR, and TCRdb holds only the in-frame ones, with some missing. The table has over 200,000 clones, just under 80% seen once; the top ten hold roughly an eighth. The specimen was PBMCs, collected after 12 months of ibrutinib treatment. This clonotype was sampled from a human donor with chronic lymphocytic leukemia.

The DNA of the CDR3 is TGTGCCAGCACCCCGCCGGGACAGAGTAACTATGGCTACACCTTC. Encoded protein: CASTPPGQSNYGYTF. The chain joins TRBV6-1 to TRBJ1-2; 7 bases match TRBD1. Unmatched junction bases numbered 9, after V lost 7 bases and J lost 1 base. CDR1 is MNHNS, CDR2 SASEGT, per germline. The CDR3 contains 15 residues.